This T cell receptor beta chain emerged from a study of type 1 regulatory T cells. Across the study: T-allo10 is an in vitro-generated, Tr1-enriched CD4 T cell product specific for alloantigen.

General study findings and limits: Tr1 cells had a more restricted TCR repertoire than non-Tr1 cells.

This clonotype was seen a few times. Antigen unknown. The V end was cut by 6 bases, the J end by 2 bases, with 14 bases between. The V gene's germline CDR1 is LNHDA and CDR2 SQIVND (reference sequence). This CDR3 has 14 amino acids. TCRdb ran MiXCR on the reads and lists one entry per CDR3 protein. Of 70,000 or so distinct CDR3 sequences in the sample, less than 25% were seen once. This chain links TRBV19 with TRBJ2-7, with TRBD1 as a possible D gene (5 bases). Input material: cultured type 1 regulatory T (Tr1) cells, either the whole culture or a sorted fraction (not recorded which). The TCR originated in a human donor in good health. The CDR3 DNA is TGTGCCAGTAGGTTACAGGATGCCACCTACGAGCAGTACTTC. Protein product: CASRLQDATYEQYF. The variable domain in full, with the rest retrieved from reference TRBV19 and TRBJ2-7, is DGGITQSPKYLFRKEGQNVTLSCEQNLNHDAMYWYRQDPGQGLRLIYYSQIVNDFQKGDIAEGYSVSREKKESFPLTVTSAQKNPTAFYLCASRLQDATYEQYFGPGTRLTVT.